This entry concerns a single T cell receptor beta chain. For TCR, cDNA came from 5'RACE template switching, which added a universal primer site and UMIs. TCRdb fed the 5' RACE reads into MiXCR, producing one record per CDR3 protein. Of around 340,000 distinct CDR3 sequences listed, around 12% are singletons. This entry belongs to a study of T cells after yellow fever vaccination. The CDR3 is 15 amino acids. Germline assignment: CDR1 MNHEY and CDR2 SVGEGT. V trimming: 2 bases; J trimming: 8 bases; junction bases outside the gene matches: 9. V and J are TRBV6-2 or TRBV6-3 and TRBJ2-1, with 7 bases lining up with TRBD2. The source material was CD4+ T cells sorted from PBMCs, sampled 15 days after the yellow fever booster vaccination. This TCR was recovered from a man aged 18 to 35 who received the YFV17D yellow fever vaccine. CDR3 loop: CASSYGRDYVYEQFF. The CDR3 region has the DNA TGTGCCAGCAGTTACGGTAGGGACTATGTATATGAGCAGTTCTTC.